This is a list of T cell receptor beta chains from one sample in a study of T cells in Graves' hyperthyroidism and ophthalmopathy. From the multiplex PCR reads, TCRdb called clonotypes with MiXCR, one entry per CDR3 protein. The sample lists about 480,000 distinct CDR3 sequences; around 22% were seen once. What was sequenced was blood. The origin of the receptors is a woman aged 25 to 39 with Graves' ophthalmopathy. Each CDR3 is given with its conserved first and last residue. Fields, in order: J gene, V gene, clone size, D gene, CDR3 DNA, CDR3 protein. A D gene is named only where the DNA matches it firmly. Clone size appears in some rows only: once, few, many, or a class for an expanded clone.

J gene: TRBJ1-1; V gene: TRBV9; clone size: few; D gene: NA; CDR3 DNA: TGTGCCAGCAGCCCCCTCGCACAGTCAGCTTTCTTT; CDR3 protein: CASSPLAQSAFF
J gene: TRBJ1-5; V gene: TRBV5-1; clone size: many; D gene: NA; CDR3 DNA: TGCGCCAGCAACCAGTGGTCCCAGGAGCGTAAAAATCAGCCCCAGCATTTT; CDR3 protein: CASNQWSQERKNQPQHF
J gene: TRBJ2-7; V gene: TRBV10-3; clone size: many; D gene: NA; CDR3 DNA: TGTGCCATCAGTGAGTCGATCGGTCAGTCCTACGAGCAGTACTTC; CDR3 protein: CAISESIGQSYEQYF
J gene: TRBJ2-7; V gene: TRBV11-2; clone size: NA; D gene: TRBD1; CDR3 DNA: TGTGCCAGCAGCTCCTTTCGGACAGGGACCTACGAGCAGTACTTC; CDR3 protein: CASSSFRTGTYEQYF
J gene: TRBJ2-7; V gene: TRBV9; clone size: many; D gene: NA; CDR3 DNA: TGTGCCAGCAGCGTATCCCCTCACTTGACGGGGACCTACGAGCAGTACTTC; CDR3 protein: CASSVSPHLTGTYEQYF
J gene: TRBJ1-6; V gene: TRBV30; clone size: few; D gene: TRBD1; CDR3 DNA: TGTGCCTGGAGCGGGGACAGGGGAGGGTCACCCCTCCACTTT; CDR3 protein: CAWSGDRGGSPLHF
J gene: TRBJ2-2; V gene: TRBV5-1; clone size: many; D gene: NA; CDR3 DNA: TGCGCCAGCAGCTTGGCCGTAGCCACCGGGGAGCTGTTTTTT; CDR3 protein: CASSLAVATGELFF
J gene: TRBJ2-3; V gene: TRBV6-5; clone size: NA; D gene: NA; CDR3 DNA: TGTGCCAGCAGTTACCGGTCCCGACAGGGACTTTTGCAGTACTTT; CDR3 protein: CASSYRSRQGLLQYF
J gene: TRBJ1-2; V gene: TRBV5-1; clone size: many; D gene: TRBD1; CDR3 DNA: TGCGCCAGCAGCCCGCGGGAACAGGGGGCGCATGGCTACACCTTC; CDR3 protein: CASSPREQGAHGYTF
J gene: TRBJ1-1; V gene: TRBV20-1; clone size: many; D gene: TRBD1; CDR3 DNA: TGCAGTGCTAGACTAGTTGGACAGGGGAGCACTGAAGCTTTCTTT; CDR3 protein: CSARLVGQGSTEAFF
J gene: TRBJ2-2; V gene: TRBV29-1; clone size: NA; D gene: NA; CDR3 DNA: TGCAGCGGAGGGGCCACCGCGAACACCGGGGAGCTGTTTTTT; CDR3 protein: CSGGATANTGELFF
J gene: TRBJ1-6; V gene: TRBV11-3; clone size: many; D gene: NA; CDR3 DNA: TGTGCCAGCAGCCCGGGGGGGTTTAACTCACCCCTCCACTTT; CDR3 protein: CASSPGGFNSPLHF
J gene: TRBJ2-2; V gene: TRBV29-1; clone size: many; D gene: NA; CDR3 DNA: TGCAGCGTTGTAACCGGAGCCCTGAACACCGGGGAGCTGTTTTTT; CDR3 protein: CSVVTGALNTGELFF
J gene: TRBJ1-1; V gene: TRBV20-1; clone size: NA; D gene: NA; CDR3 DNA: TGCAGTGCTTCCCAGCCCGACAGGAGCACTGAAGCTTTCTTT; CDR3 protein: CSASQPDRSTEAFF
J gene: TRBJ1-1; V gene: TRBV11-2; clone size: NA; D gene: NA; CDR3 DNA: TGTGCCAGCAGCTTAGATTACGGCCACCGGGGAGCTACTGAAGCTTTCTTT; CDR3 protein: CASSLDYGHRGATEAFF
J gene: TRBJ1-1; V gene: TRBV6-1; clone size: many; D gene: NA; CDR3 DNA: TGTGCCAGCAGGAAGGTCGCAAACACTGAAGCTTTCTTT; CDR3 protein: CASRKVANTEAFF
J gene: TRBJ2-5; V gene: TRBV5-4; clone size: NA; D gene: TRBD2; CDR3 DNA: TGTGCCAGCAGCCCGCGGGAGGCCCTTCCCCAAGAGACCCAGTACTTC; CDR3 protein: CASSPREALPQETQYF
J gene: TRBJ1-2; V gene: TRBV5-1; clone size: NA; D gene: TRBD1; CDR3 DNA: TGCGCCAGCAGCTCGCTAGGACAGGGTCGGGCTGGCTACACCTTC; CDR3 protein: CASSSLGQGRAGYTF
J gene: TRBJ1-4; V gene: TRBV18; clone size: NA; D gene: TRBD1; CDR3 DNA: TGTGCCAGCTCACCTACAGGGGGCACGACTAATGAAAAACTGTTTTTT; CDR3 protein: CASSPTGGTTNEKLFF
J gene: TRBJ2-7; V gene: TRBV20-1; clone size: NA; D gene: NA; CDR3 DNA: TGCAGTGCTAGACCGCGTGGAGAAGGCCCCCTCTCCTTC; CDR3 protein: CSARPRGEGPLSF
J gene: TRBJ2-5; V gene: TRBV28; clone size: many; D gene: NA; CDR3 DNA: TGTGCCAGCAGCCAAGGGGGACCGTCCCAAGAGACCCAGTACTTC; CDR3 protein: CASSQGGPSQETQYF
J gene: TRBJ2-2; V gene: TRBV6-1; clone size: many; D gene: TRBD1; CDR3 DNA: TGTGCCAGCAGCACAGGGGGCGGCACCGGGGAGCTGTTTTTT; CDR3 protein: CASSTGGGTGELFF
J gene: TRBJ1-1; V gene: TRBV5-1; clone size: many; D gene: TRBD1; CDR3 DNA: TGCGCCAGCAGGCAGGGACAGCAGACTGAAGCTTTCTTT; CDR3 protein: CASRQGQQTEAFF
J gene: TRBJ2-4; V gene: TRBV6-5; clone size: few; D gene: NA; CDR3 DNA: TGTGCCAGCAGTTACGGGGAATTGGGCAAAAACATTCAGTACTTC; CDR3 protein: CASSYGELGKNIQYF
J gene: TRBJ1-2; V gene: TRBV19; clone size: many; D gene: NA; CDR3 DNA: TGTGCCAGTAGGGCGGGAGTCGGATCTAACTATGGCTACACCTTC; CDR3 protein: CASRAGVGSNYGYTF
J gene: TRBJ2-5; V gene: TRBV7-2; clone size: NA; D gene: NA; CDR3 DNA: TGTGCCAGCAGCTTACTGCCCCAAGAGACCCAGTACTTC; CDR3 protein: CASSLLPQETQYF
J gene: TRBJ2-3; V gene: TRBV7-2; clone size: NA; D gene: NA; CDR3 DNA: TGTGCCAGCAGTCCCTGGGGGGATACGCAGTATTTT; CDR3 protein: CASSPWGDTQYF
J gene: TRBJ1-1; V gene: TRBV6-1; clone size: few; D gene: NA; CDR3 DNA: TGTGCCAGCAGCCACGCGGTTGAGAACACTGAAGCTTTCTTT; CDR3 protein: CASSHAVENTEAFF
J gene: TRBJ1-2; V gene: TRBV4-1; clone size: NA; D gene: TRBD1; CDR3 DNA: TGCGCCAGCAGGGGGGGGATAACAGGGGGCGACTATGGCTACACCTTC; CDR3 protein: CASRGGITGGDYGYTF
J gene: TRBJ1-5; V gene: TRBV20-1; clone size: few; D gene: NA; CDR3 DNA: TGCAGTGCTAGAACCCAGTTGAGCAATCAGCCCCAGCATTTT; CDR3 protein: CSARTQLSNQPQHF
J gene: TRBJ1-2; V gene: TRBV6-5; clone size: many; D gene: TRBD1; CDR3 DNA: TGTGCCAGCAGTTCCGACAGGGGCTATGGCTACACCTTC; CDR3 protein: CASSSDRGYGYTF
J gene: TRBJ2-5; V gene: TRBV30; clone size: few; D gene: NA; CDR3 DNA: TGTGCCTGGAGCCCCGGGAACCAGGGGCAAGAGACCCAGTACTTC; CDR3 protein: CAWSPGNQGQETQYF